The TCR beta chain described here comes from a study of T cells in Graves' hyperthyroidism and ophthalmopathy. Regarding the study as a whole: Ophthalmopathy was identified by the model a median around 5.9 months ahead of onset.

Newly diagnosed patients aged 18 to 65 had hyperthyroidism of under 2 months' duration. Criteria for exclusion of patients were uncontrolled infection, other autoimmune disease, pregnancy or lactation. This clonotype came up many times. The antigen remains unidentified. Researchers took RNA transcripts and amplified the TCR beta CDR3 regions from them. The HTBI primer set was used in a first-round RT-PCR of the TCR CDR3. TCRdb called the multiplex PCR reads again in MiXCR, with one record for every CDR3 protein. Of a few hundred thousand distinct CDR3 sequences in the sample, about 15% were seen once. Germline-derived CDR1 and CDR2 are MDHEN and SYDVKM. Trimming left V 7 bases short and J 4 bases short, with 6 bases between. The CDR3 loop spans 11 amino acids.

This TCR came from a woman aged 50 to 60 with Graves' hyperthyroidism. Sequencing was done on a sample of blood. The chain couples TRBV28 to TRBJ2-3, with D hard to call. The CDR3 nucleotides are TGTGCCAGCACCAGTTCAGATACGCAGTATTTT. This sequence encodes CASTSSDTQYF.